This T cell receptor (beta chain) was sequenced during a study of blood T cell repertoires in COVID-19. In this sample, this clone turned up once. The repertoire was sequenced with immunoSEQ multiplex PCR; TCRdb's copy has only in-frame clones and lacks some. The repertoire includes some 300,000 clones, about 87% of them detected once, and about 7% sits in the top ten. Germline assignment: CDR1 MNHEY and CDR2 SVGAGI. Trimming at V came to 2 bases and at J to 0 bases, leaving 0 bases not matched to a gene. CDR3 size: 14 residues. Sequences were obtained from peripheral blood. The source of this sequence is a woman aged 25 to 45 who had recovered from COVID-19. The rearrangement links TRBV6-5 to TRBJ1-2; TRBD1 agrees at 7 bases. The CDR3: CASSYTGANYGYTF. The CDR3 nucleotides read TGTGCCAGCAGTTACACAGGGGCTAACTATGGCTACACCTTC.